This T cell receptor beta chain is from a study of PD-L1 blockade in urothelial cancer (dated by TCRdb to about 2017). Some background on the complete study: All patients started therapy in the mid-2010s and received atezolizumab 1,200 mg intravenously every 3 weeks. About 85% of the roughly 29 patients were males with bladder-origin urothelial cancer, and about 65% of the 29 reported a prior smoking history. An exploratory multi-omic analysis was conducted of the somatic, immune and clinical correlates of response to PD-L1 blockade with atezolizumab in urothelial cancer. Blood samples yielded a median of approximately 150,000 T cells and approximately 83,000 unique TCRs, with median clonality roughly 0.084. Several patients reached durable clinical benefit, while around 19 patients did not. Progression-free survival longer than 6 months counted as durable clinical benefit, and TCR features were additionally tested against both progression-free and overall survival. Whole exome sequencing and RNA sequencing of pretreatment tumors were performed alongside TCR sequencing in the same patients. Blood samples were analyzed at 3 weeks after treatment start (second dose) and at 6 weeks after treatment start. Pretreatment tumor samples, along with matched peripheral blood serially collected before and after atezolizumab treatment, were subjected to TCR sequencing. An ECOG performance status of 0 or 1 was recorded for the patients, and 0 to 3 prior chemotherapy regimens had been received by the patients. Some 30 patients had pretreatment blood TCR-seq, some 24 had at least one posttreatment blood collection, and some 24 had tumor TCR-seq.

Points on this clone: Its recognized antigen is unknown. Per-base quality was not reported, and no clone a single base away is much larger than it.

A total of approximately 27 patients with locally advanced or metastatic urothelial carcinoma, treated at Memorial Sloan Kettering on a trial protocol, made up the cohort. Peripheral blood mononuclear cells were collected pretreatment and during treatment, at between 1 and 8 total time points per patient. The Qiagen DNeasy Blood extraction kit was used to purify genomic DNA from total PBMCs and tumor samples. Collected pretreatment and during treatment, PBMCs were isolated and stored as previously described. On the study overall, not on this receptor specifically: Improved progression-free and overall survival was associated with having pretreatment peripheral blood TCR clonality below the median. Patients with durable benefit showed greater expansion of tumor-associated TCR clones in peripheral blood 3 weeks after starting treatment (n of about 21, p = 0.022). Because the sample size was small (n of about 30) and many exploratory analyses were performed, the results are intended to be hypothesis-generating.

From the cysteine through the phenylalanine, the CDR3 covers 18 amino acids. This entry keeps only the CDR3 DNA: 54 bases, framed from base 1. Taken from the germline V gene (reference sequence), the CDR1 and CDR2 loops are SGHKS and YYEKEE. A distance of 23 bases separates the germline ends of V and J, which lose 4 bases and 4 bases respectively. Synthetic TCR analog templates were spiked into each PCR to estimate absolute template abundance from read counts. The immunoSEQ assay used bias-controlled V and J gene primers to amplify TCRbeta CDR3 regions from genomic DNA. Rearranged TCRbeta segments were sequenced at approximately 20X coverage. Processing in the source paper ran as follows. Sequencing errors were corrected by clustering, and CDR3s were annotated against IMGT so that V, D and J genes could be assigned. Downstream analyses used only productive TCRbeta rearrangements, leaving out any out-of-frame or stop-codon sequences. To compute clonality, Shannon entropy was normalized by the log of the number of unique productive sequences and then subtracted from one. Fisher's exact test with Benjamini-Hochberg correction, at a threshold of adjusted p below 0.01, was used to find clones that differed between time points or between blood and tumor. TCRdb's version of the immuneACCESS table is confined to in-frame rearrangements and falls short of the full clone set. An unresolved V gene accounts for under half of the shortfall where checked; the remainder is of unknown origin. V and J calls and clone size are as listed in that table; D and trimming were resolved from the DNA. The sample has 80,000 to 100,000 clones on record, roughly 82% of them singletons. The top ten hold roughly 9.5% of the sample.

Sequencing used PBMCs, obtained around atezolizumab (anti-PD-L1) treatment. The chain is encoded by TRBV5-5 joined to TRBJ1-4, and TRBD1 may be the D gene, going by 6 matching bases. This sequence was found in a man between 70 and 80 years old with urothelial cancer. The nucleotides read TGTGCCAGCAGCCCCGCCAGGGGTGAACGGACGTTTAATGAAAAACTGTTTTTT. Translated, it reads CASSPARGERTFNEKLFF.